This T cell receptor (beta chain) stems from a study of regulatory T cells in long-lasting Graves disease. Study outcomes and limitations: With under 3,500 shared public clonotypes, persistent patients exceeded new patients, who shared over 950.

Germline loops: CDR1 SGHRS, CDR2 YFSETQ. This CDR3 has 14 amino acids. V was clipped by 3 bases and J by 3 bases; unmatched bases: 2. Time point denoted: newly diagnosed GD, antithyroid drugs for less than 3 months. After RNA was extracted from PBMCs, the TCR library was made from it. This clonotype has ten or more counts. Its antigen is unknown. iRepertoire HTBI primers and Arm-PCR of CDR3 regions built TCR beta libraries. TCRdb re-called the multiplex PCR reads through MiXCR, storing one row per CDR3 protein. The sample has 400,000 to 500,000 distinct CDR3 sequences; under 15% are singletons. The sample was also reused in another study, on T cells in Graves' hyperthyroidism and ophthalmopathy. That study adds: Stable Graves' hyperthyroidism denoted no ophthalmopathy progression over 18 months. Most expanded thyroid clonotypes above 0.001 also appeared in blood. Ophthalmopathy was predicted by the model a median of about six months ahead of onset.

The sequence came from a woman in her twenties or thirties with Graves disease. Sequencing was performed on peripheral blood mononuclear cells (PBMCs), taken at new diagnosis, from a patient treated with antithyroid drugs. This chain links TRBV5-1 with TRBJ2-7; 11 bases align to TRBD2. The CDR3, as DNA: TGCGCCAGCAGCTCGACTAGCGGGAACTACGAGCAGTACTTC. Translated, it gives CASSSTSGNYEQYF.